Sequencing of this T cell receptor beta chain was carried out in a study of T-cell memory formation after mild COVID-19. On the study more broadly: Each donor largely had its own TCR clusters.

Notes on this clonotype: Antigen: not known.

From germline, CDR1 is SGHRS and CDR2 YFSETQ. This CDR3 comprises 18 residues. Trimming removed 3 bases from V and 0 bases from J, with 16 bases in between. Overall study results and limits: Researchers report contracting CD4+ clones mostly in CM and EM, with CD8+ clones in EMRA. Pre-infection memory harbored some responding clones, suggesting cross-reactive memory joined.

TCRdb fed the 5' RACE reads into MiXCR, producing one record per CDR3 protein. The table has a few hundred thousand distinct CDR3 sequences, around a fifth seen once. This chain links TRBV5-1 with TRBJ2-6; D could derive from TRBD1 or TRBD2 (5 bases each). This clonotype was sampled from a man younger than 35 who had mild COVID-19 (a few samples of this study predate the infection). Cell type and time point are not known. Sequencing input: PBMCs or a T cell subset sorted from them (not recorded which). The CDR3 coding sequence is TGCGCCAGCAGCTCAAACCGGGACCGCCTCTCTGGGGCCAACGTCCTGACTTTC. This gives the protein CASSSNRDRLSGANVLTF.